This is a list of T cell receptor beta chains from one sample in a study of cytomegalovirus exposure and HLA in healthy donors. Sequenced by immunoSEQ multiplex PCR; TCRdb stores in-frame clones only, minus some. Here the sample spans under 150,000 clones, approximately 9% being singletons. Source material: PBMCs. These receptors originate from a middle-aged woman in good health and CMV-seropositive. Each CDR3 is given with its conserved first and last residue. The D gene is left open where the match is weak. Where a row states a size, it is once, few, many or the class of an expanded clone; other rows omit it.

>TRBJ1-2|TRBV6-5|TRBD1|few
TGTGCCAGCAGTTACTATGGGACAGGCGGCTATGGCTACACCTTC
CASSYYGTGGYGYTF
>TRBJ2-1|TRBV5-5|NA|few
TGTGCCAGCAGCTTCTATGAGGCGGGGTACAATGAGCAGTTCTTC
CASSFYEAGYNEQFF
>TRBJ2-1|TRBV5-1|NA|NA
TGCGCCAGCAGCTTGGGGACGGGGGAAAGCTCCTACAATGAGCAGTTCTTC
CASSLGTGESSYNEQFF
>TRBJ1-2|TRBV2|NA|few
TGTGCCAGCAGTGAAAATCGACAGTTTAACTATGGCTACACCTTC
CASSENRQFNYGYTF
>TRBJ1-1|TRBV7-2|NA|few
TGTGCCAGCAGCTTTAGCCGGATAATGAACACTGAAGCTTTCTTT
CASSFSRIMNTEAFF
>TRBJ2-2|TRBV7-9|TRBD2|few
TGTGCCAGCAGCTTAGGACTAGCGGCCGGGGAGCTGTTTTTT
CASSLGLAAGELFF
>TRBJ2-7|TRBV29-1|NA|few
TGCAGCGTTGAGTCCGAGGGGGAGTCCTACGAGCAGTACTTC
CSVESEGESYEQYF
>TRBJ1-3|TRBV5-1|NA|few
TGCGCCAGCTCCGTGGGAGGCGCTGGAAACACCATATATTTT
CASSVGGAGNTIYF
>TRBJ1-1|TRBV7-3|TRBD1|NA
TGTGCCAGCAGCCGTGGGGACAGGGCTGAAGCTTTCTTT
CASSRGDRAEAFF
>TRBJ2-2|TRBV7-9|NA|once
TGTGCCAGCAGCTTAAGCACTGGAGCCGGGGAGCTGTTTTTT
CASSLSTGAGELFF
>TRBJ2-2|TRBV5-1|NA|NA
TGCGCCAGCAGCACTCGGGCCGGGGAGCTGTTTTTT
CASSTRAGELFF
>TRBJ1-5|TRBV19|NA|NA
TGTGCCAGTAGTATGGTTGGCAGACAGGGCAATCAGCCCCAGCATTTT
CASSMVGRQGNQPQHF
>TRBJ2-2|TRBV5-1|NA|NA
TGCGCCAGCAGCTTGGAGACATTTACCGGGGAGCTGTTTTTT
CASSLETFTGELFF
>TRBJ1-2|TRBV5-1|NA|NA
TGCGCCAGCAGCTTGTTGGTCACGGGGGGCTACACCTTC
CASSLLVTGGYTF
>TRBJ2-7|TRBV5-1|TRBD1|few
TGCGCCAGCAGCCCGGGGACAGGGGCGCGGGAGCAGTACTTC
CASSPGTGAREQYF
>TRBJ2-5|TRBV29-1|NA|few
TGCAGCGTTGGGGGGACACAAGAGACCCAGTACTTC
CSVGGTQETQYF
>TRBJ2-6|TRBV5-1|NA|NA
TGCGCCAGCAGACGGGAGATGACAGGGCCTTCTGGGGCCAACGTCCTGACTTTC
CASRREMTGPSGANVLTF
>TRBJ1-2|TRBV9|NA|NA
TGTGCCAGCAGCGTACCGGGAGGTGGCTACACCTTC
CASSVPGGGYTF
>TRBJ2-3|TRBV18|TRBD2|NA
TGTGCCAGCTCACCACGGAGACTAGCGGGCACAGATACGCAGTATTTT
CASSPRRLAGTDTQYF
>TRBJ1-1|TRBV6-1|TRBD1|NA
TGTGCCAGCAGTCAAGACAGGGTGAACACTGAAGCTTTCTTT
CASSQDRVNTEAFF
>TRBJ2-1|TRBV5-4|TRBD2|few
TGTGCCAGCAGTCACACTAGCGGGGTCGAAAATGAGCAGTTCTTC
CASSHTSGVENEQFF
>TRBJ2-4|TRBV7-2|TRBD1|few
TGTGCCAGCAGCCCCCAAGGGACAGGTCCGGGAAACATTCAGTACTTC
CASSPQGTGPGNIQYF
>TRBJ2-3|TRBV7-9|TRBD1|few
TGTGCCAGCAGCTTAGCCAGACCGGGACAGGGGGTGACAGATACGCAGTATTTT
CASSLARPGQGVTDTQYF